These 10 T cell receptor beta chains share one sample of origin, sequenced in a study of T cells expressing NK-cell markers. TCRdb reanalyzed the 5' RACE reads, giving one entry per CDR3 protein sequence and no DNA. The clone table shows about 160,000 distinct CDR3 sequences, with the ten largest holding approximately 17%. Sample: blood T cells: a sorted CD56 or NKG2C T cell subset, CD4+ or CD8+ T cells, or bulk PBMC T cells (not recorded which). Receptors were obtained from a woman aged 18 to 75 in good health.

The chain uses TRBV2 and TRBJ2-7. The CDR3 is 11 residues long. Germline values: CDR1 SNHLY, CDR2 FYNNEI. The CDR3: CASSRVYEQYF.

The CDR3 reads CASSDTLLPGLTNNEQFF. This chain joins TRBV12-3 or TRBV12-4 and TRBJ2-1; TCRdb's D call of TRBD2 is untestable without DNA. The CDR3 is 18 amino acids.

This CDR3 reads CASSQVANTEAFF. This chain connects TRBV3-1 to TRBJ1-1. Germline V gene sequence: CDR1 LGHDT, CDR2 YNNKEL (reference sequence). CDR3 length: 13 residues.

The genes are TRBV12-3 or TRBV12-4 and TRBJ2-1; with no DNA, the TCRdb D assignment of TRBD1 cannot be verified. This CDR3 comprises 14 residues. CDR3: CASSLAGGAGEQFF.

This chain connects TRBV5-6 to TRBJ2-3; lacking DNA, the TRBD1 call made by TCRdb goes unchecked. This CDR3 has 14 amino acids. Germline V gene lookup returns CDR1 SGHDT and CDR2 YYEEEE. CDR3: CASTKWGTTDTQYF.

The chain recombines TRBV5-1 with TRBJ1-5. Germline V gives CDR1 SGHRS, CDR2 YFSETQ. The CDR3 totals 13 residues. CDR3 in amino acids: CASSLAFGQPQHF.

The chain recombines TRBV29-1 with TRBJ1-1; without DNA, the TCRdb call of TRBD1 cannot be checked. The CDR3 has 11 amino acids. The germline V gene encodes CDR1 SQVTM and CDR2 ANQGSEA. Here the CDR3 reads CSGYQTGSAFF.

V usage is TRBV4-2 and J usage is TRBJ2-1. The germline gives CDR1 LGHNA, CDR2 YNFKEQ. CDR3 length: 13 amino acids. The CDR3 loop reads CASSQEAAAEQFF.

The chain links TRBV7-8 to TRBJ1-3. The CDR3 consists of 15 residues. Germline CDR1 and CDR2: SGHVS and FQNEAQ. CDR3 sequence: CASSLGGAYGNTIYF.

The rearrangement joins TRBV5-4 to TRBJ1-4. The CDR3 runs 13 residues. CDR1 SGHNT and CDR2 YYREEE come from the germline V gene (reference sequence). The CDR3 protein is CASSSETSEKLFF.